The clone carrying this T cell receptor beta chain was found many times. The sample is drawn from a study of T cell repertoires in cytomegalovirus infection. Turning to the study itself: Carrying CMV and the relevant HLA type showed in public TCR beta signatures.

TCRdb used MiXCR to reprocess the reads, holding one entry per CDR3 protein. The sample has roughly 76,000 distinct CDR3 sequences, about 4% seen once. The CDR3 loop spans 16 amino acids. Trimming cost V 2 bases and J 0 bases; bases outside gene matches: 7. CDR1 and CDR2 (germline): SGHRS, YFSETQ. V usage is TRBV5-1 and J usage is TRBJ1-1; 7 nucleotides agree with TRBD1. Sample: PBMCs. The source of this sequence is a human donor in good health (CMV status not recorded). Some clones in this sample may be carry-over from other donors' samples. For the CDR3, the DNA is TGCGCCAGCAGCTTTCAGGCGGACAGGATGAACACTGAAGCTTTCTTT. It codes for CASSFQADRMNTEAFF.